The 15 T cell receptor beta chains presented below share a single source sample, sequenced in a study of regulatory T cells in long-lasting Graves disease. HTBI primers from iRepertoire and Arm-PCR of CDR3 regions yielded the TCR beta libraries. From the multiplex PCR reads, TCRdb called clonotypes with MiXCR, one entry per CDR3 protein. Here the sample spans 300,000 to 350,000 distinct CDR3 sequences, around 20% being singletons. Time point here: persistent/refractory GD, antithyroid drugs over 5 years with positive TRAb. Generation of the TCR library employed RNA extracted from PBMCs. The specimen comprised peripheral blood mononuclear cells (PBMCs), sampled when the disease was refractory, from a patient treated with antithyroid drugs. The receptors shown here come from a female donor with Graves disease.

This chain uses TRBV6-1 with TRBJ1-4; 7 bases match TRBD1. V shed 4 bases and J 3 bases; nucleotides not matched to a gene: 2. The CDR3 sequence is 14 residues long. Germline CDR1 MNHNS, CDR2 SASEGT. CDR3 sequence: CASSVTGSNEKLFF. The CDR3 bases are TGTGCCAGCAGTGTGACAGGGTCTAATGAAAAACTGTTTTTT.

This clonotype was picked up many times. The rearrangement joins TRBV29-1 to TRBJ2-7; no definite D call. Trimming cost V 4 bases and J 5 bases, with 12 bases left between them. Germline CDR1 reads SQVTM; CDR2 reads ANQGSEA. This CDR3 has 12 amino acids. CDR3: CSVAMTADEQYF. The CDR3 DNA reads TGCAGCGTTGCAATGACCGCGGACGAGCAGTACTTC.

The chain employs TRBV30 and TRBJ2-7; no reliable D call. With 3 bases removed from V and 2 bases from J, the gap between germline ends came to 11 bases. The germline gives CDR1 GTSNPN, CDR2 SVGIG (reference sequence). The CDR3 totals 13 residues. CDR3 sequence reads: CAWSPPKPYEQYF. The CDR3 DNA sequence: TGTGCCTGGAGCCCCCCAAAACCCTACGAGCAGTACTTC.

The chain has TRBV12-3 or TRBV12-4 and TRBJ2-3; D is ambiguous. Trimming pared 6 bases from V and 10 bases from J, leaving 17 bases between. The CDR3 runs 13 residues. CDR3 region: CASSPEALPAQYF. The DNA of the CDR3 is TGTGCCAGCAGCCCAGAGGCACTACCGGCGCAGTATTTT.

The chain recombines TRBV19 with TRBJ2-5; 10 nucleotides align to TRBD1. This CDR3 contains 15 residues. Germline V gives CDR1 LNHDA, CDR2 SQIVND (reference sequence). The junction had 5 bases not matched to a gene; V was cut back by 3 bases and J by 4 bases. The CDR3 sequence is CASSIGTGVGETQYF. DNA for the CDR3: TGTGCCAGTAGTATTGGGACAGGGGTTGGAGAGACCCAGTACTTC.

The chain links TRBV12-3 or TRBV12-4 to TRBJ1-1; D is undetermined. This CDR3 is 14 amino acids long. V lost 4 bases to trimming and J lost 3 bases, with 12 bases between them. CDR3: CASSSYNGDTEAFF. CDR3 in DNA: TGTGCCAGCAGTTCCTATAACGGCGACACTGAAGCTTTCTTT.

Here the CDR3 DNA reads TGCGCCAGCAGTTCATCCTCAAGGGAAAAACTGTTTTTT. Amino acid sequence: CASSSSSREKLFF. This chain links TRBV10-2 with TRBJ1-4; D is unclear. The ends were cut back, 5 bases at V and 8 bases at J, with 12 bases in the middle. This CDR3 spans 13 amino acids. Germline loops: CDR1 WSHSY, CDR2 SAAADI.

V gene TRBV19 combines with J gene TRBJ1-2, with TRBD1 identical over 10 bases. Germline V gene data show CDR1 as LNHDA and CDR2 as SQIVND (reference sequence). This CDR3 is 16 amino acids long. The ends lost 5 bases at V and 3 bases at J; junction bases unmatched: 9. CDR3 in DNA: TGTGCCAGTAGTCCGTCCGGGACAGGGGTGCACTATGGCTACACCTTC. Protein product: CASSPSGTGVHYGYTF.

This clonotype was seen at least ten times. The rearrangement joins TRBV27 to TRBJ2-7, with D hard to call. V was pared by 6 bases and J by 0 bases, with 15 bases between. This CDR3 spans 15 amino acids. Germline V CDR1 and CDR2: MNHEY, SMNVEV (reference sequence). CDR3 region: CASSPFWRFSYEQYF. The CDR3 DNA sequence: TGTGCCAGCAGCCCCTTCTGGCGCTTCTCCTACGAGCAGTACTTC.

The chain carries TRBV7-9 and TRBJ2-5, with 10 bases matching TRBD2. Germline loops: CDR1 SEHNR, CDR2 FQNEAQ (reference sequence). The CDR3 totals 14 residues. J lost 2 bases, V lost 5 bases, and 2 bases had no gene match. The CDR3 loop reads CASSGTSAQETQYF. The CDR3 nucleotides are TGTGCCAGCAGCGGGACTAGCGCACAAGAGACCCAGTACTTC.

This clonotype was found a few times. The chain has TRBV6-1 and TRBJ2-5; 8 bases agree with TRBD1. The CDR3 loop spans 14 amino acids. V dropped 3 bases and J dropped 4; count of bases not matched to a gene: 4. The germline V gene encodes CDR1 MNHNS and CDR2 SASEGT. In DNA, the CDR3 is TGTGCCAGCAGTGACGTCGGACAGGGAGAGACCCAGTACTTC. Translation gives CASSDVGQGETQYF.

Ten or more counts support this clonotype. The V call is TRBV6-1, the J call TRBJ1-1, with D possibly matching TRBD1 (5 bases). This CDR3 contains 14 residues. Per germline, CDR1 MNHNS and CDR2 SASEGT. With 5 bases removed from V and 1 base from J, the gap between germline ends came to 11 bases. The CDR3, as DNA: TGTGCCAGCAGTAAGGGGACGGGGAACACTGAAGCTTTCTTT. Translation gives CASSKGTGNTEAFF.

This clonotype showed up just a few times. The chain joins TRBV5-1 to TRBJ1-5; 9 bases are a match to TRBD1. The CDR3 contains 16 residues. Per germline, CDR1 SGHRS and CDR2 YFSETQ. J lost 3 bases, V lost 4 bases, and 8 bases had no gene match. The CDR3 nucleotides read TGCGCCAGCAGCCCCTCCGGGACAGGGAACAATCAGCCCCAGCATTTT. Amino acid sequence: CASSPSGTGNNQPQHF.

Comment on this clonotype: One base away lies a much larger clone, so this may be a sequencing read error. The J gene is TRBJ1-1, the V gene TRBV4-3; TRBD1 might be the D (6 bases). CDR3 size: 15 residues. Germline loops: CDR1 LGHNA, CDR2 YSLEER. CDR3 coding DNA: TGCGCCGGCAGCCAAGGTCGGGGGGCAGGCACTGAAGCTTTCTTT. Protein sequence: CAGSQGRGAGTEAFF.

At least ten counts were recorded for this clonotype. The chain carries TRBV6-5 and TRBJ1-5, with D possibly matching TRBD1 (5 bases). The germline gives CDR1 MNHEY, CDR2 SVGAGI. The CDR3 is made up of 15 amino acids. V was shortened by 2 bases and J by 1 base, with 9 bases between the two germline ends. CDR3 residues: CASSYGRGSNQPQHF. The CDR3 nucleotides read TGTGCCAGCAGTTACGGTCGGGGGAGCAATCAGCCCCAGCATTTT.